The 28 T cell receptor beta chains reported below all come from one sample, sequenced in a study of identical twins. TCRdb reprocessed the 5' RACE reads via MiXCR and lists one record per CDR3 protein. The sample records 500,000 to 650,000 distinct CDR3 sequences, under 25% being singletons. The same sample was also used in a study of yellow fever vaccine responses in identical twins.

Sequencing used CD4+ T cells sorted from blood. The receptors shown here come from a woman aged 18-30 years in good health.

The chain combines TRBV5-5 with TRBJ1-1; unclear D gene. Germline-derived CDR1 and CDR2 are SGHKS and YYEKEE (reference sequence). The CDR3 has 15 residues. V was clipped by 2 bases and J by 7 bases, with 18 bases between them. The CDR3 bases are TGTGCCAGCAGCTTTAATACGGTGGTAAAAAGTGAAGCTTTCTTT. Encoded protein: CASSFNTVVKSEAFF.

On this clonotype: The junction shows a germline mismatch at one end, possibly a read error. The chain links TRBV13 to TRBJ2-1; D is unresolved. CDR1 PRHDT and CDR2 FYEKMQ come from the germline V gene (reference sequence). There are 14 residues in the CDR3. CDR3 in amino acids: CAISFGLLCCEQFF. Here the CDR3 DNA reads TGTGCCATCAGCTTTGGGCTACTCTGCTGTGAGCAGTTCTTC.

The chain couples TRBV7-8 to TRBJ2-1; unclear D gene. The germline CDR1 and CDR2 sequences are SGHVS and FQNEAQ. This CDR3 has 15 residues. V lost 6 bases to trimming and J lost 7 bases, with 19 bases between them. CDR3 nucleotides: TGTGCCAGCAGACAATCTAGAGGTTTTATGAATGAGCAGTTCTTC. It is translated as CASRQSRGFMNEQFF.

V and J are TRBV19 and TRBJ2-2, with a tentative D call TRBD1 (5 bases). Germline V gives CDR1 LNHDA, CDR2 SQIVND (reference sequence). V lost 0 bases to trimming and J lost 6 bases, with 14 bases between them. The CDR3 contains 16 residues. CDR3 DNA sequence: TGTGCCAGTAGTATAGATTGGGCCAGGGTTGCCGGGGAGCTGTTTTTT. As protein: CASSIDWARVAGELFF.

The chain couples TRBV5-1 to TRBJ2-3, with D possibly TRBD1 on 6 matching bases. Germline V CDR1 and CDR2: SGHRS, YFSETQ. Deletions cut 3 bases from V and 2 bases from J, with 10 bases between. This CDR3 comprises 14 residues. CDR3 coding DNA: TGCGCCAGCAGCTCTACAGGGCCCACAGATACGCAGTATTTT. Translation: CASSSTGPTDTQYF.

This clonotype was counted only a few times. This chain connects TRBV10-3 to TRBJ1-1; the D is unclear. Trimming took off 5 bases at V and 3 bases at J, with 13 bases between the two ends. The germline V gene encodes CDR1 ENHRY and CDR2 SYGVKD. The CDR3 length is 14 residues. CDR3 loop: CAISLGISDTEAFF. The CDR3 nucleotides read TGTGCCATCAGTTTAGGCATTTCGGACACTGAAGCTTTCTTT.

The chain recombines TRBV25-1 with TRBJ1-6; TRBD1 matches at 7 bases. The CDR3 loop spans 14 amino acids. V trimming: 2 bases; J trimming: 9 bases; junction bases outside the gene matches: 4. Germline CDR1 reads MGHDK; CDR2 reads SYGVNS. CDR3 amino acids: CASSEPTGPSPLHF. The CDR3 bases are TGTGCCAGCAGTGAACCGACAGGGCCTTCACCCCTCCACTTT.

This clonotype appeared a single time. The chain carries TRBV29-1 and TRBJ1-1; tentatively, D is TRBD1 (6 bases). This CDR3 contains 15 residues. Germline CDR1 is SQVTM and CDR2 is ANQGSEA. The DNA for the CDR3 is TGCACCGCAGGGCGGGGGCTTCTAGGGAACACTGAAGCTTTCTTT. This codes for CTAGRGLLGNTEAFF.

In this sample, this clonotype turned up many times. This sequence joins TRBV12-3 or TRBV12-4 and TRBJ2-7; the match to TRBD2 covers 11 bases. The CDR3 runs to 14 residues. Unmatched junction bases numbered 4, after V lost 6 bases and J lost 3 bases. CDR3 in DNA: TGTGCCAGCAGATCTAGCGGGAGGAACTACGAGCAGTACTTC. It yields the protein CASRSSGRNYEQYF.

The genes are TRBV7-9 and TRBJ2-7, with D possibly being TRBD1 or TRBD2 (5 bases each). With 5 bases removed from V and 0 bases from J, the gap between germline ends came to 17 bases. Germline-derived CDR1 and CDR2 are SEHNR and FQNEAQ (reference sequence). The CDR3 spans 16 residues. The CDR3 spells CASSKLGPKSSYEQYV. For the CDR3, the DNA is TGTGCCAGCAGCAAGCTGGGACCGAAGAGCTCCTACGAGCAGTACGTC.

In its sample, this clonotype was seen a few times. The V gene is TRBV3-1, the J gene TRBJ1-2; unclear D gene. Trimming pared 2 bases from V and 5 bases from J, leaving 6 bases between. CDR1 is LGHDT, CDR2 YNNKEL, per germline (reference sequence). This CDR3 comprises 12 residues. The CDR3 DNA reads as TGTGCCAGCAGCCAATCGGTGTATGGCTACACCTTC. Encoded protein: CASSQSVYGYTF.

The gene calls are TRBV24-1 and TRBJ2-3; D is perhaps TRBD1 (6 bases). The CDR3 consists of 15 residues. The ends were cut back, 4 bases at V and 0 bases at J, with 10 bases in the middle. Germline V gives CDR1 KGHDR, CDR2 SFDVKD. The CDR3 loop is CATSEGQSSTDTQYF. The DNA for the CDR3 is TGTGCCACCAGTGAGGGACAATCTAGCACAGATACGCAGTATTTT.

The chain employs TRBV4-2 and TRBJ2-1; either TRBD1 or TRBD2 may fit D (5 bases each). V lost 1 base to trimming and J lost 2 bases, with 12 bases between them. Per germline, CDR1 LGHNA and CDR2 YNFKEQ. The length of the CDR3 is 16 residues. CDR3 region: CASSQAPGAPYNEQFF. Written as DNA, the CDR3 is TGTGCCAGCAGCCAAGCCCCCGGGGCCCCCTACAATGAGCAGTTCTTC.

This clonotype has a handful of counts. V and J are TRBV7-9 and TRBJ2-3; D gene ambiguous. The V gene lost 1 base and the J gene lost 2 bases, with 16 bases spanning the gap. From germline, CDR1 is SEHNR and CDR2 FQNEAQ (reference sequence). This CDR3 comprises 17 residues. The CDR3 sequence is CASSLGLVDRLTDTQYF. CDR3 in DNA: TGTGCCAGCAGCTTAGGATTGGTGGACCGTCTCACAGATACGCAGTATTTT.

The sample holds a few counts of this clonotype. This chain connects TRBV13 to TRBJ2-5; TRBD1 matches 10 bases. This CDR3 is 15 amino acids long. Germline V gene lookup returns CDR1 PRHDT and CDR2 FYEKMQ (reference sequence). Trimming cost V 4 bases and J 5 bases; bases outside gene matches: 7. CDR3 residues: CASSSGTGVIETQYF. The CDR3 coding sequence is TGTGCCAGCAGCTCGGGGACAGGGGTGATCGAGACCCAGTACTTC. Complete variable domain (other parts from reference TRBV13 and TRBJ2-5): AAGVIQSPRHLIKEKRETATLKCYPIPRHDTVYWYQQGPGQDPQFLISFYEKMQSDKGSIPDRFSAQQFSDYHSELNMSSLELGDSALYFCASSSGTGVIETQYFGPGTRLLVL.

This clonotype came up once. CDR3 nucleotide sequence: TGTGCCAGCAGTCCCGGACAGGGCGCGGGTACGCAGTATTTT. Translation: CASSPGQGAGTQYF. The J gene is TRBJ2-3, the V gene TRBV12-3 or TRBV12-4, with 8 bases lining up with TRBD1. The junction had 9 bases not matched to a gene; V was cut back by 5 bases and J by 8 bases. The CDR3 runs 14 residues.

This clonotype came up a few times. The gene calls are TRBV23-1 and TRBJ2-7; possible D gene TRBD2, 7 bases. TRBV23-1 is assigned to the ORF class and has an uncertain function. Trimming pared 8 bases from V and 5 bases from J, leaving 13 bases between. CDR3 length equals 12 residues. CDR3 protein: CASGKGGNEQYV. The CDR3 DNA is TGCGCCAGCGGGAAGGGGGGGAACGAGCAGTACGTC.

The chain uses TRBV10-2 and TRBJ2-7; TRBD1 matches at 7 bases. Germline-derived CDR1 and CDR2 are WSHSY and SAAADI. The CDR3 sequence is 12 residues long. Germline trimming cut 4 bases from V and 5 bases from J; bases unmatched to any gene: 2. The CDR3 spells CASSGQGNEQYV. The CDR3 region has the DNA TGCGCCAGCAGTGGACAGGGTAACGAGCAGTACGTC.

The sample holds a few counts of this clonotype. V usage is TRBV18 and J usage is TRBJ2-1, with D uncertain. Germline V gene sequence: CDR1 KGHSH, CDR2 LQKENI. V was pared by 2 bases and J by 0 bases, with 8 bases between. The CDR3 has 15 residues. The CDR3 DNA reads TGTGCCAGCTCACCAGGAGTAGGCTCCTACAATGAGCAGTTCTTC. Translating it yields CASSPGVGSYNEQFF.

This clonotype was counted a few times. This sequence joins TRBV5-1 and TRBJ2-3; 8 positions match TRBD2. Germline V gene sequence: CDR1 SGHRS, CDR2 YFSETQ. With 6 bases clipped from V and 2 bases from J, the junction kept 8 bases outside the gene matches. The CDR3 extends over 15 amino acids. This chain's CDR3 is CASTPLAGSTDTQYF. The CDR3 region has the DNA TGCGCCAGCACCCCCCTAGCGGGCTCCACAGATACGCAGTATTTT. The full variable domain, completed using reference TRBV5-1 and TRBJ2-3, is KAGVTQTPRYLIKTRGQQVTLSCSPISGHRSVSWYQQTPGQGLQFLFEYFSETQRNKGNFPGRFSGRQFSNSRSEMNVSTLELGDSALYLCASTPLAGSTDTQYFGPGTRLTVL.

This clonotype was seen more than once but under ten times. The gene calls are TRBV24-1 and TRBJ2-3; 7 bases agree with TRBD2. V shed 1 base and J 2 bases; nucleotides not matched to a gene: 11. There are 18 residues in the CDR3. The germline V gene encodes CDR1 KGHDR and CDR2 SFDVKD. The CDR3 DNA reads TGTGCCACCAGTGATTTACTGGGACGGGGGGAACCCACAGATACGCAGTATTTT. It specifies CATSDLLGRGEPTDTQYF.

The J gene is TRBJ2-7, the V gene TRBV5-1; 7 nucleotides align to TRBD1. Trimming removed 0 bases from V and 2 bases from J; junction bases left unmatched: 5. The germline gives CDR1 SGHRS, CDR2 YFSETQ. This CDR3 contains 15 residues. CDR3 bases: TGCGCCAGCAGCTTGGAGGGACAGCCTACCTACGAGCAGTACTTC. Translation: CASSLEGQPTYEQYF.

The DNA of the CDR3 is TGTGCCAGCAGTGAAGATCTAGCGGGAGGAACAGATACGCAGTATTTT. It yields the protein CASSEDLAGGTDTQYF. V usage is TRBV2 and J usage is TRBJ2-3, with 11 bases aligning to TRBD2. The CDR3 runs 16 residues. V lost 1 base to trimming and J lost 3 bases; unmatched junction nucleotides: 3. CDR1 and CDR2 from the germline V gene are SNHLY and FYNNEI.

This clonotype was counted only a few times. V is TRBV12-3 or TRBV12-4 and J is TRBJ2-1; D is possibly TRBD1 or TRBD2 (6 bases each). The CDR3 is made up of 17 amino acids. Trimming took off 0 bases at V and 1 base at J, with 13 bases between the two ends. CDR3 region: CASSLAPGAHSYNEQFF. CDR3 nucleotide sequence: TGTGCCAGCAGTTTAGCACCGGGGGCCCATTCCTACAATGAGCAGTTCTTC.

The V and J genes are TRBV20-1 and TRBJ2-3, with D uncertain. The CDR3 length is 13 residues. V was trimmed by 6 bases and J by 5 bases, leaving 15 bases between them. Germline CDR1 and CDR2: DFQATT and SNEGSKA (reference sequence). The CDR3 region is CSAVIPVQDTQYF. The CDR3 bases are TGCAGTGCCGTAATACCAGTACAAGATACGCAGTATTTT.

This clonotype has a handful of counts. The gene calls are TRBV3-1 and TRBJ2-3, with D hard to call. From germline, CDR1 is LGHDT and CDR2 YNNKEL (reference sequence). The CDR3 extends over 13 amino acids. V lost 1 base and J lost 2, with 4 bases in between. The CDR3 sequence is CASSQVSTDTQYF. The CDR3 nucleotides are TGTGCCAGCAGCCAAGTTTCCACAGATACGCAGTATTTT.

This clonotype has more than one count but fewer than ten. The DNA of the CDR3 is TGCAGTGCTAGTTTAGCGGGCACAGATACGCAGTATTTT. Residues: CSASLAGTDTQYF. This chain uses TRBV20-1 with TRBJ2-3; D is perhaps TRBD2 (6 bases). Per germline, CDR1 DFQATT and CDR2 SNEGSKA (reference sequence). V was trimmed by 3 bases and J by 1 base, leaving 8 bases between them. This CDR3 comprises 13 residues.

This clonotype was detected a few times. Since the CDR3 does not end with the conserved phenylalanine or tryptophan, this likely comes from a read error. The DNA is omitted, as the CDR3 cannot be located on it reliably, and the CDR3 follows TCRdb's listing. The chain employs TRBV5-1 and TRBJ2-3; the tabulated D call, TRBD1, remains unverified against the DNA. The germline gives CDR1 SGHRS, CDR2 YFSETQ. A total of 9 residues make up the CDR3, ends included. The CDR3 sequence is CASSRGDET.